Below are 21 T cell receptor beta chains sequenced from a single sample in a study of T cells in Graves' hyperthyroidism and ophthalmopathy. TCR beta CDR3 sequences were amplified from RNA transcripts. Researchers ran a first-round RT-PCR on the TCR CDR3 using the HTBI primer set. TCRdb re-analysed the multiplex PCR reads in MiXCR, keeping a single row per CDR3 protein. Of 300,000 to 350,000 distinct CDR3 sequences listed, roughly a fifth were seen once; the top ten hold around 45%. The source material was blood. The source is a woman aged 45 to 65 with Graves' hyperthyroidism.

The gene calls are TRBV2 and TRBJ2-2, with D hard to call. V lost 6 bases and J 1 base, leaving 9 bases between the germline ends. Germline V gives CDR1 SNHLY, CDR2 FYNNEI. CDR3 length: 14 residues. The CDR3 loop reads CASSPDRNTGELFF. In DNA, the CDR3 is TGTGCCAGCAGCCCGGATAGGAACACCGGGGAGCTGTTTTTT.

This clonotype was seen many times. The CDR3 loop reads CASSFPREVPRNTEAFF. The CDR3, as DNA: TGTGCCAGCAGTTTCCCCAGGGAGGTCCCGAGGAACACTGAAGCTTTCTTT. This chain connects TRBV28 to TRBJ1-1, with D maybe TRBD1 (5 bases). Trimming cost V 3 bases and J 1 base, with 18 bases left between them. The CDR3 covers 17 residues. Germline assignment: CDR1 MDHEN and CDR2 SYDVKM.

As DNA, the CDR3 is TGTGCCAGCGTATCCTTCTACAATGAGCAGTTCTTC. Translating gives CASVSFYNEQFF. This rearrangement joins TRBV5-4 to TRBJ2-1; D gene uncertain. The germline V gene has CDR1 SGHNT and CDR2 YYREEE (reference sequence). The CDR3 has 12 residues. Between the trimmed V and J ends, which lost 7 bases and 3 bases, there was a span of 8 bases.

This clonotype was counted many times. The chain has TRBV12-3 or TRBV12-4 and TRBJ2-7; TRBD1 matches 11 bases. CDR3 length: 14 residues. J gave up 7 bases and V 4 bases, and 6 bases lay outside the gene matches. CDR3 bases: TGTGCCAGCAGTTCATCCGGGACAGGGGGAGAGCAGTACTTC. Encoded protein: CASSSSGTGGEQYF.

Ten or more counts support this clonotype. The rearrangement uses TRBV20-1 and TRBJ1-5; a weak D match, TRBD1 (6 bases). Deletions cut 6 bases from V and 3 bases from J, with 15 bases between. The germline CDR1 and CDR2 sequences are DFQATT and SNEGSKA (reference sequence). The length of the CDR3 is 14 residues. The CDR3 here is CSAVSGQNNQPQHF. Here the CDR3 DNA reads TGCAGTGCAGTGTCAGGACAGAACAATCAGCCCCAGCATTTT.

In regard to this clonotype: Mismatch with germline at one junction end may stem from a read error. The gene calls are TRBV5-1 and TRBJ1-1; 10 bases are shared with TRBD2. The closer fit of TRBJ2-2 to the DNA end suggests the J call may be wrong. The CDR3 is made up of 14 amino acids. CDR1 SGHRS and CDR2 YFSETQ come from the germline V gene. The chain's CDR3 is CASSLAGVTGKLFF. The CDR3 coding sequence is TGCGCCAGCAGCCTAGCGGGAGTAACCGGGAAGCTGTTTTTT.

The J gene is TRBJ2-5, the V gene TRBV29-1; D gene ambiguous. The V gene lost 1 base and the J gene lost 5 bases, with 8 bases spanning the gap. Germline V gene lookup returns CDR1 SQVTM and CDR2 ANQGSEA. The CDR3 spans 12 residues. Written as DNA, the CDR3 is TGCAGCGTTGAAGGGGGTTGGGAGACCCAGTACTTC. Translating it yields CSVEGGWETQYF.

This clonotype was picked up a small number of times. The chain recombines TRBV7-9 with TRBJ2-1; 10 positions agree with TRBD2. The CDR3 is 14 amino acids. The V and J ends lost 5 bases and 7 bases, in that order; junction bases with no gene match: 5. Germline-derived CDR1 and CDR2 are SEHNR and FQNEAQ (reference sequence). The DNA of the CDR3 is TGTGCCAGCAGCGTCAGCGGGGGGGGAAATGAGCAGTTCTTC. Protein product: CASSVSGGGNEQFF. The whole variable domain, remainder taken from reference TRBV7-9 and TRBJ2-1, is DTGVSQNPRHKITKRGQNVTFRCDPISEHNRLYWYRQTLGQGPEFLTYFQNEAQLEKSRLLSDRFSAERPKGSFSTLEIQRTEQGDSAMYLCASSVSGGGNEQFFGPGTRLTVL.

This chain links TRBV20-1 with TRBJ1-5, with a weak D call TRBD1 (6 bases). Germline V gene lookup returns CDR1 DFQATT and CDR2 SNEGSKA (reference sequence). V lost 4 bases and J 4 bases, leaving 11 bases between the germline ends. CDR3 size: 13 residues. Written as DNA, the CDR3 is TGCAGTGCTACCCGGACAGCTAATCAGCCCCAGCATTTT. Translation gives CSATRTANQPQHF.

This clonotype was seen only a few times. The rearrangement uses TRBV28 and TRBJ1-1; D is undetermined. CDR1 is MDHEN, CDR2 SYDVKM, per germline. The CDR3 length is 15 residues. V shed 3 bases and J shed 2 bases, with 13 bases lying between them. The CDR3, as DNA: TGTGCCAGCAGTTTCCTCCGGGCCGCTAACACTGAAGCTTTCTTT. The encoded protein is CASSFLRAANTEAFF.

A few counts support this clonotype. The CDR3 is CASSLQGAINEKLFF. Here the CDR3 DNA reads TGTGCCAGCAGCTTACAGGGGGCGATTAATGAAAAACTGTTTTTT. The V and J genes are TRBV7-2 and TRBJ1-4; 8 bases fit TRBD1. Trimming took 2 bases from V and 4 from J; bases not matched to a gene: 3. CDR1 and CDR2 (germline): SGHTA, FQGNSA. CDR3 length: 15 residues.

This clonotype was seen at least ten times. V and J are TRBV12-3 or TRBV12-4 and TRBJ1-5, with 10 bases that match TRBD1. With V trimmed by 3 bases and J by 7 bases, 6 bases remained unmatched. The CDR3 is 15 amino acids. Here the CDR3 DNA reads TGTGCCAGCAGTTTTAGGGGACAGGGGTACCAGCCCCAGCATTTT. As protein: CASSFRGQGYQPQHF.

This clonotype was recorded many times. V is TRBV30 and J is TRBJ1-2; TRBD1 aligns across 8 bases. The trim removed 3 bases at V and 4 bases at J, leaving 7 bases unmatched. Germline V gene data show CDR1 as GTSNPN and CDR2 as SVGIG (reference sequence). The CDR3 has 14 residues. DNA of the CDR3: TGTGCCTGGAGCAGGACAGGGCCCGCCTATGGCTACACCTTC. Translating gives CAWSRTGPAYGYTF.

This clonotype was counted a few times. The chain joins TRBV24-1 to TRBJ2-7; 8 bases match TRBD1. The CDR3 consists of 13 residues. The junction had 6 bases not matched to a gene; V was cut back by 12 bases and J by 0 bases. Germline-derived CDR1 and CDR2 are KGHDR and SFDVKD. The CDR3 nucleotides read TGTGCCGCTGACAGGGGTATCTCCTACGAGCAGTACTTC. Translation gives CAADRGISYEQYF.

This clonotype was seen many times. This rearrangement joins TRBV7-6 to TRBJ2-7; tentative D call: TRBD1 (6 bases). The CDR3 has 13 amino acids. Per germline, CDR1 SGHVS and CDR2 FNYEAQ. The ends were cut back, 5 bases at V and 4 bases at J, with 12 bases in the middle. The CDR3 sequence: CASSPIQGYEQYF. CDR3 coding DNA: TGTGCCAGCAGCCCAATCCAGGGGTACGAGCAGTACTTC.

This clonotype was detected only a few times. CDR3 protein: CASSFGDITYEQYF. The CDR3 region has the DNA TGTGCCAGCAGTTTTGGGGATATAACCTACGAGCAGTACTTC. The chain is built from TRBV28 and TRBJ2-7; D is uncertain. CDR1 is MDHEN and CDR2 is SYDVKM in the germline V gene. V was cut by 3 bases and J by 2 bases, with 11 bases left in between. The CDR3 loop spans 14 amino acids.

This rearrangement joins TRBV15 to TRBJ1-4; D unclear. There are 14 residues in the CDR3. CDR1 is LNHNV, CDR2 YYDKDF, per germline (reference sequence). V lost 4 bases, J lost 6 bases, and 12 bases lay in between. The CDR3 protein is CATSKGPVHEKLFF. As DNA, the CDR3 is TGTGCCACCAGCAAGGGCCCGGTGCATGAAAAACTGTTTTTT.

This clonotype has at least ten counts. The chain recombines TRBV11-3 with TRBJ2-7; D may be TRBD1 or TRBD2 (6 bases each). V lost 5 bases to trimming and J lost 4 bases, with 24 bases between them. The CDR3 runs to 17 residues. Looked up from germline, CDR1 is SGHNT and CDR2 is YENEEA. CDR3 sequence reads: CASSDPFGGYSSYEQYF. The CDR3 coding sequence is TGTGCCAGCAGCGATCCCTTCGGGGGCTATAGCTCTTACGAGCAGTACTTC.

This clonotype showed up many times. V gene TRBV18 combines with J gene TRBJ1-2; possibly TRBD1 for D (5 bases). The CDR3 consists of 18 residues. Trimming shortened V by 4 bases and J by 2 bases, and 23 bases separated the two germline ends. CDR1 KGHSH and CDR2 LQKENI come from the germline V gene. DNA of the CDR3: TGTGCCAGCTCACAGTTGCCTAAGGGGACCCAGCCCAACTATGGCTACACCTTC. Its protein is CASSQLPKGTQPNYGYTF.

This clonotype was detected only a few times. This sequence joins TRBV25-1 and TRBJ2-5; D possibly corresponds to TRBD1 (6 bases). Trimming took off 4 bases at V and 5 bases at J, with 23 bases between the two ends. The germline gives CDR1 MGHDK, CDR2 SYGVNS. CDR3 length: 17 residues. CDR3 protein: CASSGPGFQGRMETQYF. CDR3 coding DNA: TGTGCCAGCAGTGGCCCGGGTTTCCAGGGGCGAATGGAGACCCAGTACTTC.

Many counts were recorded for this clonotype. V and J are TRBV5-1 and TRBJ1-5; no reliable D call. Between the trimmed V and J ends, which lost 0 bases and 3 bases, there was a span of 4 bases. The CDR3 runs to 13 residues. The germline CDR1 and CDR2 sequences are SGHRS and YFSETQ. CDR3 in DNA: TGCGCCAGCAGCTTGGAAGCCAATCAGCCCCAGCATTTT. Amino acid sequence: CASSLEANQPQHF.